These 6 T cell receptor beta chains came from one sample sequenced in a study of T cells in Graves' hyperthyroidism and ophthalmopathy (dated 2019 in TCRdb). Library method: multiplex PCR. The instrument given in TCRdb is Illumina HiSeq 2000. Amplification of TCR beta CDR3 regions was carried out from RNA transcripts. The first round of RT-PCR for the TCR CDR3 was performed with the HTBI primer set and the Qiagen OneStep RT-PCR kit. TCRdb reworked the public reads: Q25 trimming with fastp, MiXCR clone assembly, productive beta chains retained. Rows matching on CDR3 protein sequence are summarized as one entry with the most common DNA and genes. The sample records 450,000 to 500,000 distinct CDR3 sequences, roughly 22% of which are singletons. The top ten constitute approximately 54% of the sample. Sequencing was performed on blood. The source of these receptors is a woman in her 70s with Graves' ophthalmopathy.

J is TRBJ2-3 and V is TRBV6-2 or TRBV6-3, with D possibly matching TRBD2 (6 bases). With 7 bases removed from V and 2 bases from J, the gap between germline ends came to 13 bases. The germline V gene has CDR1 MNHEY and CDR2 SVGEGT. This CDR3 has 14 residues. The CDR3 DNA sequence: TGTGCCAGCAATGAGGGAGGATTCACAGATACGCAGTATTTT. Amino acids: CASNEGGFTDTQYF.

This clonotype was counted at least ten times. CDR3 sequence (DNA): TGTGCCAGCACCGAACTAGCTTCCCCATACGAGCAGTACTTC. Amino acid sequence: CASTELASPYEQYF. V is TRBV6-2 or TRBV6-3 and J is TRBJ2-7, with D perhaps TRBD2 (6 bases). Germline-derived CDR1 and CDR2 are MNHEY and SVGEGT. CDR3 size: 14 residues. Trimming removed 7 bases from V and 4 bases from J, with 17 bases in between.

The chain has TRBV20-1 and TRBJ2-7; possibly TRBD1 or TRBD2 for D (6 bases each). Germline assignment: CDR1 DFQATT and CDR2 SNEGSKA (reference sequence). The CDR3 runs to 13 residues. The V end was cut by 2 bases, the J end by 6 bases, with 14 bases between. Here the CDR3 reads CSARPGAQAEQYF. The CDR3 bases are TGCAGTGCTAGACCGGGGGCCCAGGCCGAGCAGTACTTC.

There are many counts of this clonotype. CDR3 in amino acids: CASSPRGESGTQYF. DNA for the CDR3: TGTGCCAGCAGCCCCCGAGGGGAGTCAGGGACCCAGTACTTC. The chain couples TRBV11-2 to TRBJ2-5; D is perhaps TRBD1 or TRBD2 (5 bases each). Trimming removed 5 bases from V and 7 bases from J, with 17 bases in between. This CDR3 has 14 amino acids. Germline-derived CDR1 and CDR2 are SGHAT and FQNNGV.

This rearrangement joins TRBV11-2 to TRBJ2-1, with 9 bases that match TRBD2. Germline V gives CDR1 SGHAT, CDR2 FQNNGV. V shed 5 bases, J shed 1 base, and the junction held 3 bases outside the gene matches. This CDR3 is built from 15 residues. CDR3 sequence (DNA): TGTGCCAGCAGCGGGAGCGGGAGGTCCTACAATGAGCAGTTCTTC. Amino acid sequence: CASSGSGRSYNEQFF.

The rearrangement uses TRBV20-1 and TRBJ2-3, with 10 bases matching TRBD2. The length of the CDR3 is 17 residues. The germline V gene encodes CDR1 DFQATT and CDR2 SNEGSKA (reference sequence). Unmatched junction bases numbered 21, after V lost 5 bases and J lost 10 bases. As DNA, the CDR3 is TGCAGTGCTGATCCCTCCGCTTCTAGCGGGAGATCAGTTCCGCAGTATTTT. This encodes CSADPSASSGRSVPQYF.